Described below is a single T cell receptor (beta chain) sequence and its context. This entry is derived from a study of blood T cell repertoires in COVID-19. Turning to the study itself: Spain, Italy and the United States supplied samples that represented acute and convalescent COVID-19.

TCRdb's copy holds only in-frame clones and misses some; the assay was immunoSEQ multiplex PCR. The sample lists around 200,000 clones, about 87% occurring once. The ends lost 5 bases at V and 2 bases at J; junction bases unmatched: 8. CDR3 size: 16 residues. CDR1 is SEHNR, CDR2 FQNEAQ, per germline (reference sequence). The receptor's source is a man aged 55 to 70 who had recovered from COVID-19. Material: peripheral blood. The J gene is TRBJ1-3, the V gene TRBV7-9, with 8 nucleotides matching TRBD1. The CDR3, as DNA: TGTGCCAGCAGCCTATTGGGACAGGCCACTGGAAACACCATATATTTT. Encoded protein: CASSLLGQATGNTIYF.